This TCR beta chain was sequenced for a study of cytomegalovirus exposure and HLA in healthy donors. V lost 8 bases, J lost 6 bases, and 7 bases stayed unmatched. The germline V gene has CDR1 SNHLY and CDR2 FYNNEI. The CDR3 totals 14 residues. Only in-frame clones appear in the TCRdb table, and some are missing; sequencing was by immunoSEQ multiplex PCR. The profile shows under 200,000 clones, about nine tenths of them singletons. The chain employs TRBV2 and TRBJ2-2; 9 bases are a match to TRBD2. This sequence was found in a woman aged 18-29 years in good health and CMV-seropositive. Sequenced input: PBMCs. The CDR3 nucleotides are TGTGCCAGCCGCGATAGCGGGAGTGCCGGGGAGCTGTTTTTT. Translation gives CASRDSGSAGELFF.